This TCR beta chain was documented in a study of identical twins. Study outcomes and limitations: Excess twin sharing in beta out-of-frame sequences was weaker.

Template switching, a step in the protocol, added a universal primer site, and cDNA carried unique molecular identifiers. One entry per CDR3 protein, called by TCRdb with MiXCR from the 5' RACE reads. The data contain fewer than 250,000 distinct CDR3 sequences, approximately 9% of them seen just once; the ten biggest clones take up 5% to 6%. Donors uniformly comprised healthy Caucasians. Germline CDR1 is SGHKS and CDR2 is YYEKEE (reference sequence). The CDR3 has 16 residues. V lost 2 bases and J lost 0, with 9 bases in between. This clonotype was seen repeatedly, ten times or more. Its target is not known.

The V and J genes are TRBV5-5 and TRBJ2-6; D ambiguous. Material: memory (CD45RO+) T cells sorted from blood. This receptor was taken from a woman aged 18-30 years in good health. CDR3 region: CASSFFGRSGANVLTF. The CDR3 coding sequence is TGTGCCAGCAGCTTCTTTGGACGCTCTGGGGCCAACGTCCTGACTTTC.